Sequencing of this T cell receptor (beta chain) was carried out in a study of blood T cell repertoires in COVID-19. Study as a whole: The United States, Italy and Spain were the sources of the acute and convalescent COVID-19 samples. T cells, B-cell-depleted T cells, or PBMCs provided the cDNA or gDNA that served as material.

The CDR3 has 13 amino acids. Trimming pared 3 bases from V and 5 bases from J, leaving 10 bases between. The repertoire was sequenced with immunoSEQ multiplex PCR; TCRdb's copy has only in-frame clones and lacks some. The table lists 90,000 to 150,000 clones, around 89% of them singletons. This TCR was recovered from a human donor with acute or convalescent COVID-19. The donor label of this sample is uncertain. The sequencing sample was made of peripheral blood. The chain has TRBV12-3 or TRBV12-4 and TRBJ1-2; D call uncertain. The CDR3 here is CASSFRGLYGYTF. As DNA, the CDR3 is TGTGCCAGCAGTTTTCGGGGATTGTATGGCTACACCTTC.